In this sample, the clone carrying this TCR beta chain turned up once. As yet, its antigen is unknown. The data belong to a study of cytotoxic CD8 clonotypes in ibrutinib-treated CLL. Trimming left V 6 bases short and J 0 bases short, with 10 bases between. The germline V gene has CDR1 MNHEY and CDR2 SVGAGI. This CDR3 is built from 14 residues. Study findings and constraints: Baseline clonality, higher than in age-matched healthy donors, tracked circulating CD8+ T-cell counts.

Sequencing used immunoSEQ multiplex PCR; TCRdb keeps in-frame clones, though not all of them. The sample shows over 120,000 clones, around 80% of them seen only once. For TCR beta libraries, roughly 2 micrograms of genomic DNA were obtained from cryopreserved PBMCs. The sequenced sample was PBMCs, obtained after 12 months of ibrutinib treatment. This TCR came from a human donor with chronic lymphocytic leukemia. The V and J genes are TRBV6-5 and TRBJ2-3, with TRBD1 as a possible D gene (6 bases). The CDR3 protein is CASSPGTSTDTQYF. For the CDR3, the DNA is TGTGCCAGCAGCCCCGGGACAAGCACAGATACGCAGTATTTT.